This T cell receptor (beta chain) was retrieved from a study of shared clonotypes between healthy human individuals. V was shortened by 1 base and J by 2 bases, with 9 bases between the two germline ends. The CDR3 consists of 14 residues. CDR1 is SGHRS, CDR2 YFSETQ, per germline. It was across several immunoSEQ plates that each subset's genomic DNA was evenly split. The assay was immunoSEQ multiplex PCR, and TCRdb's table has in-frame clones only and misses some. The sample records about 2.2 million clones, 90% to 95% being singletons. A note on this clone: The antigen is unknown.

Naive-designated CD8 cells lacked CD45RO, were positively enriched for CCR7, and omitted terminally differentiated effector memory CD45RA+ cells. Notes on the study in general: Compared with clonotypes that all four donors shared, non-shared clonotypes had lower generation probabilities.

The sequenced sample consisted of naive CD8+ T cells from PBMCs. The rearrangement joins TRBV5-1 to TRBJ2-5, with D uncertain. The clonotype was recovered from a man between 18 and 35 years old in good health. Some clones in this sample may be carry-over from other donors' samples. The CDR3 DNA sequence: TGCGCCAGCAGCTTGTACCCAGAGCAAGAGACCCAGTACTTC. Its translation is CASSLYPEQETQYF.